A selection of T cell receptor beta chains follows, all from one sample in a study of T cell changes during pregnancy in multiple sclerosis. Produced via immunoSEQ multiplex PCR; TCRdb's table is partial and in-frame only. Of around 60,000 clones in the sample, over 95% were seen once. This sample comprised CD8+ T cells from peripheral blood mononuclear cells, obtained after pregnancy. These receptors were taken from a female donor with multiple sclerosis, enrolled in a pregnancy study. Both conserved end residues are trimmed from each CDR3.

j_call,v_call,cdr3_aa
TRBJ2-7,TRBV5-1,ASSFSGSGYEQY
TRBJ1-3,TRBV14,ASSQDPITRQGHSGNTIY
TRBJ2-7,TRBV7-2,ASSFGGQNYEQY
TRBJ2-7,TRBV9,ASSVGGRSYEQY
TRBJ1-1,TRBV19,ASTIAGRGTEAF
TRBJ2-2,TRBV15,ATSRDLAVQRGLF
TRBJ2-1,TRBV2,ASSRRLAGGGGEQF
TRBJ1-2,TRBV10-3,AISESAGLGYGYT
TRBJ2-3,TRBV9,ASSKGLAGGTDTQY
TRBJ2-7,TRBV13,ASSFLAGVSYEQY
TRBJ1-2,TRBV7-2,ASSLDRGRNYGYT
TRBJ2-3,TRBV27,ASSLTSGNTDTQY
TRBJ2-5,TRBV27,ASPRETQY
TRBJ2-7,TRBV5-1,ASSLVDRNSYEQY
TRBJ1-1,TRBV19,ASRQGSVTEAF
TRBJ2-5,TRBV4-1,ASSQARGIQETQY
TRBJ1-1,TRBV19,ASSIGSVAAF
TRBJ2-3,TRBV7-6,ASSSDRVTDTQY
TRBJ1-1,TRBV11-2,ASSAGQATEAF
TRBJ2-7,TRBV27,ASSYMGGLLYEQY
TRBJ2-7,TRBV4-3,ASSLGQGRYEQY
TRBJ2-7,TRBV5-1,ASSLSSHEQY